These 19 T cell receptor beta chains originate from one sample sequenced in a study of blood T cell repertoires in COVID-19. Method: immunoSEQ multiplex PCR; TCRdb's copy keeps in-frame clones and lacks some. Of about 160,000 clones in the sample, 65% to 90% were seen once. The sequenced sample consisted of peripheral blood. The receptors here all came from a middle-aged woman with COVID-19, enrolled during active disease.

The chain recombines TRBV30 with TRBJ2-7, with a weak D call TRBD1 (6 bases). In germline, CDR1 is GTSNPN, CDR2 SVGIG (reference sequence). CDR3 length: 14 residues. Between the trimmed V and J ends, which lost 3 bases and 0 bases, there was a span of 12 bases. The CDR3 DNA reads as TGTGCCTGGAGCCGAACAGGGACCTCCTACGAGCAGTACGTC. Translating gives CAWSRTGTSYEQYV.

About this clone itself: This CDR3 is also generated by other DNA sequences in the sample. V and J are TRBV18 and TRBJ2-2, with D tentatively TRBD2 (6 bases). V shed 0 bases and J shed 5 bases, with 13 bases lying between them. CDR1 is KGHSH, CDR2 LQKENI, per germline. This CDR3 has 16 residues. CDR3 DNA: TGTGCCAGCTCACCACCAGGAAGAGGAGGGACCGGGGAGCTGTTTTTT. Translating it yields CASSPPGRGGTGELFF.

This sequence joins TRBV15 and TRBJ1-1, with 8 positions matching TRBD1. CDR1 LNHNV and CDR2 YYDKDF come from the germline V gene (reference sequence). This CDR3 region has 12 residues. Trimming at V came to 1 base and at J to 11 bases, leaving 3 bases not matched to a gene. CDR3 sequence (DNA): TGTGCCACCAGCAGAGTGGGACAGGAGGCTTTCTTT. Amino acids: CATSRVGQEAFF.

The genes are TRBV6-2 or TRBV6-3 and TRBJ2-7; TRBD2 agrees at 9 bases. The CDR3 sequence is 17 residues long. Germline V CDR1 and CDR2: MNHEY, SVGEGT. V was clipped by 0 bases and J by 5 bases; unmatched bases: 11. The chain's CDR3 is CASSYSSTAGGRNEQYV. CDR3 bases: TGTGCCAGCAGTTACTCGAGTACTGCGGGGGGGCGTAACGAGCAGTACGTC.

This chain links TRBV5-8 with TRBJ2-3; 8 nucleotides match TRBD2. The CDR3 contains 14 residues. CDR1 is SGHTS and CDR2 is YDEGEE in the germline V gene. V lost 1 base, J lost 6 bases, and 4 bases stayed unmatched. The chain's CDR3 is CASSLRGGRDTQYF. CDR3 in DNA: TGTGCCAGCAGCTTGCGGGGGGGCCGGGATACGCAGTATTTT.

The chain carries TRBV5-6 and TRBJ2-5; the match to TRBD1 covers 7 bases. CDR1 SGHDT and CDR2 YYEEEE come from the germline V gene. Trimming at V came to 0 bases and at J to 1 base, leaving 6 bases not matched to a gene. The CDR3 covers 16 residues. The CDR3 here is CASSLAGQGVQETQYF. As DNA, the CDR3 is TGTGCCAGCAGCTTGGCCGGGCAGGGGGTCCAAGAGACCCAGTACTTC.

This clone was found a few times. This chain uses TRBV7-9 with TRBJ1-1; no reliable D call. V lost 3 bases and J 5 bases, leaving 7 bases between the germline ends. This CDR3 is 12 amino acids long. CDR1 is SEHNR and CDR2 is FQNEAQ in the germline V gene (reference sequence). The CDR3 DNA sequence: TGTGCCAGCAGCTTCGGGGAGACTGAAGCTTTCTTT. Residues: CASSFGETEAFF.

In its sample, this clone was seen a few times. The V call is TRBV7-8, the J call TRBJ1-5, with D uncertain. The CDR3 has 12 residues. V was cut by 4 bases and J by 9 bases, with 10 bases left in between. Germline lookup yields CDR1 SGHVS and CDR2 FQNEAQ. DNA for the CDR3: TGTGCCAGCAGCTCCCTTTCCCTGCCCCAGCATTTT. Encoded protein: CASSSLSLPQHF. The whole variable domain, remainder taken from reference TRBV7-8 and TRBJ1-5, is GAGVSQSPRYKVAKRGQDVALRCDPISGHVSLFWYQQALGQGPEFLTYFQNEAQLDKSGLPSDRFFAERPEGSVSTLKIQRTQQEDSAVYLCASSSLSLPQHFGDGTRLSIL.

A few counts support this clone. This rearrangement joins TRBV6-5 to TRBJ2-5; 11 bases fit TRBD2. Germline V lookup: CDR1 MNHEY, CDR2 SVGAGI. This CDR3 contains 14 residues. V gave up 6 bases and J gave up 6 bases; unmatched junction bases: 6. CDR3 in amino acids: CASRIAGGQKTQYF. CDR3 DNA: TGTGCCAGCAGGATAGCGGGAGGGCAAAAGACCCAGTACTTC.

The chain uses TRBV18 and TRBJ1-2; 8 bases fit TRBD1. Trimming took 3 bases from V and 4 from J; bases not matched to a gene: 4. Germline values: CDR1 KGHSH, CDR2 LQKENI. The CDR3 runs 14 residues. This CDR3 reads CASSPDRDIYGYTF. In DNA form, the CDR3 reads TGTGCCAGCTCACCGGACAGGGACATCTATGGCTACACCTTC.

CDR3 sequence reads: CAWSHPGVGTGELFF. The CDR3 DNA reads as TGTGCCTGGAGTCACCCCGGGGTCGGCACCGGGGAGCTGTTTTTT. J is TRBJ2-2 and V is TRBV30, with D possibly being TRBD2 (5 bases). The CDR3 totals 15 residues. Trimming took off 2 bases at V and 4 bases at J, with 14 bases between the two ends. Germline V gene data show CDR1 as GTSNPN and CDR2 as SVGIG (reference sequence).

V is TRBV7-9 and J is TRBJ2-3; D possibly corresponds to TRBD2 (5 bases). The germline V and J ends were trimmed by 3 bases and 4 bases, with 5 bases remaining between them. The CDR3 is made up of 12 amino acids. Germline-derived CDR1 and CDR2 are SEHNR and FQNEAQ (reference sequence). CDR3 region: CASSFGADTQYF. Written as DNA, the CDR3 is TGTGCCAGCAGCTTCGGGGCAGATACGCAGTATTTT.

The chain is built from TRBV5-6 and TRBJ2-1, with D uncertain. Trimming cost V 1 base and J 5 bases, with 10 bases left between them. CDR1 SGHDT and CDR2 YYEEEE come from the germline V gene. The CDR3 is 14 amino acids. The CDR3 nucleotides are TGTGCCAGCAGCTTGTGGCAGGTGCACAATGAGCAGTTCTTC. Encoded protein: CASSLWQVHNEQFF.

V usage is TRBV2 and J usage is TRBJ2-1, with D possibly TRBD2 on 6 matching bases. This CDR3 is 14 amino acids long. Germline V gene sequence: CDR1 SNHLY, CDR2 FYNNEI. Deletions cut 2 bases from V and 7 bases from J, with 12 bases between. CDR3 sequence: CASSELYGSNEQFF. The CDR3 DNA reads TGTGCCAGCAGTGAATTATACGGGAGTAATGAGCAGTTCTTC.

In this sample, this clone turned up a few times. The V call is TRBV7-9, the J call TRBJ2-2; D gene uncertain. Germline CDR1 reads SEHNR; CDR2 reads FQNEAQ (reference sequence). The CDR3 is 15 amino acids. V was pared by 1 base and J by 5 bases, with 11 bases between. The CDR3 DNA reads TGTGCCAGCAGCTTAGGCACTACAAGAACCGGGGAGCTGTTTTTT. Its protein is CASSLGTTRTGELFF.

This clone came up once. A read error may produce the germline difference seen at one junction end. The V call is TRBV13, the J call TRBJ2-5; TRBD2 aligns across 10 bases. From germline, CDR1 is PRHDT and CDR2 FYEKMQ (reference sequence). This CDR3 has 14 residues. The CDR3 spells CASSTGTSASHGDF. CDR3 in DNA: TGTGCCAGCAGCACGGGGACTAGCGCCTCCCATGGAGACTTC.

The chain uses TRBV5-4 and TRBJ2-1, with D possibly matching TRBD1 (5 bases). This CDR3 comprises 15 residues. V shed 0 bases and J shed 4 bases, with 11 bases lying between them. Germline CDR1 is SGHNT and CDR2 is YYREEE (reference sequence). This CDR3 reads CASSLGGHFYNEQFF. As DNA, the CDR3 is TGTGCCAGCAGCTTGGGTGGACACTTTTACAATGAGCAGTTCTTC.

The V and J genes are TRBV7-9 and TRBJ1-1; possibly TRBD1 for D (5 bases). The CDR3 sequence is 13 residues long. Trimming pared 7 bases from V and 1 base from J, leaving 10 bases between. Germline V lookup: CDR1 SEHNR, CDR2 FQNEAQ (reference sequence). CDR3 DNA sequence: TGTGCCAGCAACCGACAGCAGAACACTGAAGCTTTCTTT. Amino acids: CASNRQQNTEAFF.

V and J are TRBV5-1 and TRBJ2-2; no clear D. The V gene's germline CDR1 is SGHRS and CDR2 YFSETQ. This CDR3 is built from 16 residues. Trimming removed 4 bases at V and 1 base at J, with 14 bases between. CDR3 sequence: CASSPTDTLNTGELFF. The CDR3, as DNA: TGCGCCAGCAGCCCCACCGACACCCTGAACACCGGGGAGCTGTTTTTT.